What follows are 13 T cell receptor beta chains derived from one specimen sequenced in a study of response to subunit inactivated influenza vaccine. TCRdb reprocessed the RT-PCR reads via MiXCR and lists one record per CDR3 protein. The sample carries 150,000 to 200,000 distinct CDR3 sequences, approximately 12% recorded once. The same specimen was also included in a second study, on T cells expressing NK-cell markers. From that study: 5'RACE template switching built TCR beta cDNA with unique molecular identifiers.

Material: CD8+ T cells sorted from PBMCs, obtained about 13 days after vaccination. The receptors here all came from a man aged 50-59 years who received an inactivated influenza vaccine.

The chain joins TRBV19 to TRBJ2-7; TRBD1 aligns across 8 bases. Germline V gene data show CDR1 as LNHDA and CDR2 as SQIVND (reference sequence). The CDR3 is 18 amino acids. V lost 1 base, J lost 3 bases, and 14 bases stayed unmatched. As DNA, the CDR3 is TGTGCCAGTAGTATAGCCTTATCAACCGGGACAGGATACTACGAGCAGTACTTC. Its protein is CASSIALSTGTGYYEQYF.

J is TRBJ1-5 and V is TRBV9; the D gene is possibly TRBD1 (5 bases). Germline assignment: CDR1 SGDLS and CDR2 YYNGEE. The V gene lost 3 bases and the J gene lost 3 bases, with 10 bases spanning the gap. The CDR3 sequence is 14 residues long. CDR3 nucleotides: TGTGCCAGCAGCGAAGCGGGGCTCAATCAGCCCCAGCATTTT. Residues: CASSEAGLNQPQHF.

This chain uses TRBV4-3 with TRBJ1-1, with D perhaps TRBD1 (5 bases). CDR1 and CDR2 (germline): LGHNA, YSLEER. This CDR3 contains 14 residues. Trimming pared 2 bases from V and 2 bases from J, leaving 9 bases between. CDR3 DNA: TGCGCCAGCAGCCAAAGTCAGGGAAACACTGAAGCTTTCTTT. Residues: CASSQSQGNTEAFF.

This clonotype was seen at least ten times. The genes are TRBV7-9 and TRBJ2-3, with unresolved D. CDR1 and CDR2 (germline): SEHNR, FQNEAQ (reference sequence). The CDR3 loop spans 12 amino acids. Between the trimmed V and J ends, which lost 8 bases and 4 bases, there was a span of 10 bases. The DNA for the CDR3 is TGTGCCAGCCTCTCCTGGGCAGATACGCAGTATTTT. Residues: CASLSWADTQYF.

A note on this clonotype: With a much larger clone just one base away, this may be a read error. The chain recombines TRBV12-3 or TRBV12-4 with TRBJ2-2; D call uncertain. V dropped 8 bases and J dropped 3 bases, with 16 bases sitting between them. CDR3 length: 15 amino acids. The CDR3 DNA follows: TGTGCCAGCGCCGCCTCTTCCTCTGACACCGGGGAGCTGTTTTTT. Encoded protein: CASAASSSDTGELFF.

The chain couples TRBV2 to TRBJ2-1; a weak D match, TRBD2 (5 bases). V shed 6 bases and J shed 3 bases, with 12 bases lying between them. Germline V CDR1 and CDR2: SNHLY, FYNNEI. This CDR3 is 14 amino acids long. The CDR3 here is CASSRISGYNEQFF. The CDR3 nucleotides are TGTGCCAGCAGCCGGATCAGCGGCTACAATGAGCAGTTCTTC.

This clonotype was found a few times. Compared with germline, one end of the junction differs, possibly owing to a read error. This CDR3 is CASSLGVAESTF. CDR3 in DNA: TGTGCCAGCAGCTTAGGCGTCGCAGAGTCGACCTTC. The J gene is TRBJ2-1, the V gene TRBV7-9; no clear D gene. The CDR3 is 12 amino acids. The germline V gene has CDR1 SEHNR and CDR2 FQNEAQ (reference sequence).

J is TRBJ2-7 and V is TRBV12-3 or TRBV12-4, with D tentatively TRBD2 (5 bases). The CDR3 is 15 amino acids. The V end lost 1 base, the J end lost 3 bases, and 13 bases lay between the germline ends. CDR3 amino acids: CASSLGGSYYYEQYF. The CDR3 bases are TGTGCCAGCAGTTTAGGAGGGAGCTACTACTACGAGCAGTACTTC.

The table lists this clonotype with many counts. The J gene is TRBJ2-7, the V gene TRBV25-1; D is undetermined. Deletions cut 4 bases from V and 6 bases from J, with 4 bases between. CDR1 MGHDK and CDR2 SYGVNS come from the germline V gene. CDR3 length: 10 amino acids. CDR3 residues: CASSGLEQYF. The CDR3 DNA sequence: TGTGCCAGCAGTGGTCTCGAGCAGTACTTC.

The V call is TRBV7-6, the J call TRBJ2-1, with D tentatively TRBD2 (6 bases). The CDR3 loop spans 14 amino acids. Between the trimmed V and J ends, which lost 0 bases and 7 bases, there was a span of 10 bases. The germline gives CDR1 SGHVS, CDR2 FNYEAQ. The CDR3 here is CASSLAWAGNEQFF. CDR3 in DNA: TGTGCCAGCAGCTTAGCGTGGGCGGGGAATGAGCAGTTCTTC. Supplemented by reference TRBV7-6 and TRBJ2-1, the full variable domain reads GAGVSQSPRYKVTKRGQDVALRCDPISGHVSLYWYRQALGQGPEFLTYFNYEAQQDKSGLPNDRFSAERPEGSISTLTIQRTEQRDSAMYRCASSLAWAGNEQFFGPGTRLTVL.

At least ten counts were recorded for this clonotype. V and J are TRBV24-1 and TRBJ2-1; TRBD2 matches at 10 bases. Germline assignment: CDR1 KGHDR and CDR2 SFDVKD. This CDR3 is built from 14 residues. The ends lost 10 bases at V and 5 bases at J; junction bases unmatched: 7. The CDR3 DNA reads as TGTGCCACAAAGAGCGGGAGGGACCACAATGAGCAGTTCTTC. It codes for CATKSGRDHNEQFF.

This clonotype was observed a few times. The V call is TRBV15, the J call TRBJ2-3; D gene uncertain. The germline gives CDR1 LNHNV, CDR2 YYDKDF (reference sequence). The CDR3 is 14 amino acids. Between the trimmed V and J ends, which lost 5 bases and 3 bases, there was a span of 12 bases. The CDR3 coding sequence is TGTGCCACCAGCCCTCGGCGTGGTACAGATACGCAGTATTTT. Residues: CATSPRRGTDTQYF.

This clonotype was counted once. This may come from a read error, since a much larger clone is one base off. Because it lacks the conserved phenylalanine or tryptophan at the end, this CDR3 is likely a read error. This rearrangement joins TRBV19 to TRBJ1-1; 9 nucleotides agree with TRBD1. Germline CDR1 is LNHDA and CDR2 is SQIVND (reference sequence). The CDR3 spans 15 residues. V trimming: 3 bases; J trimming: 4 bases; junction bases outside the gene matches: 6. CDR3 DNA sequence: TGTGCCAGTAGTATGGGACAGGGAGGGAGCACTGAAGCTTTCTCT. It is translated as CASSMGQGGSTEAFS.